This T cell receptor (beta chain) is from a study of blood T cell repertoires in COVID-19. Produced via immunoSEQ multiplex PCR; TCRdb's table is partial and in-frame only. The sample yields some 15,000 clones, around 79% seen once. Trimming stripped 6 bases from V and 0 bases from J, with 6 bases between. Germline-derived CDR1 and CDR2 are SGHAT and FQNNGV. This CDR3 is built from 12 residues. This chain joins TRBV11-2 and TRBJ2-7; D gene uncertain. This TCR was recovered from a woman in her 70s with active COVID-19. Material for sequencing was peripheral blood. CDR3 DNA: TGTGCCAGCAGGAGGAGCTCCTACGAGCAGTACTTC. It is translated as CASRRSSYEQYF.